A selection of T cell receptor beta chains follows, all from one sample in a study of OX40 agonist ivuxolimab in advanced cancers. The method was immunoSEQ multiplex PCR; TCRdb's version includes in-frame clones alone and lacks a portion of them. The top ten hold under 3% of the sample, which has around 50,000 clones, about 74% seen once. The sample was CD4+ or CD8+ T cells sorted from blood, taken in a trial of the OX40 agonist ivuxolimab. Source of these receptors: an adult with an advanced solid tumor such as melanoma, head and neck, liver or kidney cancer. CDR3s include the opening cysteine and the closing phenylalanine or tryptophan. The D gene is left open where the match is weak. Expanded clones get a size class; other rows say once, few or many, or leave the size out.

CDR3 length,V gene,clone size,J gene,D gene,CDR3 DNA,CDR3 protein
14,TRBV6-1,-,TRBJ2-7,-,TGTGCCAGCAGTGGGCACGCGACCAAGAACGAGCAGTACTTC,CASSGHATKNEQYF
13,TRBV18,-,TRBJ1-1,-,TGTGCCAGCTCAAACGAGGGGTGGGGTGAAGCTTTCTTT,CASSNEGWGEAFF
15,TRBV19,-,TRBJ1-5,TRBD1,TGTGCCAGTGCTCCGGGACAGTTCCGCAATCAGCCCCAGCATTTT,CASAPGQFRNQPQHF
14,TRBV5-1,-,TRBJ2-7,-,TGCGCCAGCAGCGCCGGGTATCTGTCCTACGAGCAGTACTTC,CASSAGYLSYEQYF
14,TRBV27,-,TRBJ1-6,-,TGTGCCAGCAGTCCCCAGGGGCCGGACTCACCCCTCCACTTT,CASSPQGPDSPLHF
15,TRBV30,few,TRBJ2-1,TRBD2,TGTGCCTGGAGCGCCCGGGGGGTCTCCTACAATGAGCAGTTCTTC,CAWSARGVSYNEQFF
15,TRBV10-3,-,TRBJ2-2,TRBD2,TGTGCCATCAGTCGGACTAGCGACAACACCGGGGAGCTGTTTTTT,CAISRTSDNTGELFF
13,TRBV18,-,TRBJ2-1,-,TGTGCCAGCTCACCATCCCAGGAACATGAGCAGTTCTTC,CASSPSQEHEQFF
13,TRBV6-5,-,TRBJ1-1,-,TGTGCCAGCACCGAGAACAGGGCCCCTGAAGCTTTCTTT,CASTENRAPEAFF
14,TRBV30,-,TRBJ2-3,-,TGTGCCTGGAGTTGGCTAGGGAGTACAGATACGCAGTATTTT,CAWSWLGSTDTQYF
11,TRBV6-1,-,TRBJ1-1,-,TGTGCCCACCGGGGGAACACTGAAGCTTTCTTT,CAHRGNTEAFF
14,TRBV27,-,TRBJ1-2,-,TGTGCCAGCAGTCTTTTCAGGGGTGGATATGGCTACACCTTC,CASSLFRGGYGYTF
14,TRBV14,-,TRBJ2-5,TRBD2,TGTGCCAGCAGCCAAGATAGCGGGCGGGAGACCCAGTACTTC,CASSQDSGRETQYF
14,TRBV14,-,TRBJ2-3,-,TGTGCCAGCAGCCAAGATCTTCGGACCAATACGCAGTATTTT,CASSQDLRTNTQYF
12,TRBV4-2,-,TRBJ2-1,-,TGTGCCAGCAGCCAAGATAGGGTCAAGCAGTTCTTC,CASSQDRVKQFF
16,TRBV7-2,-,TRBJ2-3,TRBD2,TGTGCCAGCAGCCAGGGACTAGCGGGAGTGACAGATACGCAGTATTTT,CASSQGLAGVTDTQYF
18,TRBV28,-,TRBJ1-3,TRBD1,TGTGCCAGCAGGCCCTCGGCAGGGGGCGCGGTGGCTGGAAACACCATATATTTT,CASRPSAGGAVAGNTIYF
13,TRBV7-3,few,TRBJ1-1,TRBD1,TGTGCCAGCAGCTTTCAGGGGGCTTCTGAAGCTTTCTTT,CASSFQGASEAFF
14,TRBV7-6,-,TRBJ2-3,-,TGTGCCAGCACCCAAGTAGGAGGGAGCGGTCCGCAGTATTTT,CASTQVGGSGPQYF
13,TRBV5-5,-,TRBJ2-7,-,TGTGCCAGCAGCTTCCTAGCGTCCTACGAGCAGTACTTC,CASSFLASYEQYF
14,TRBV10-2,few,TRBJ2-1,-,TGCGCCAGCATGGCGACCACACAGTACAATGAGCAGTTCTTC,CASMATTQYNEQFF
14,TRBV5-1,once,TRBJ1-4,-,TGCGCCAGCAGCCGGGACTCCCAGGGGCTGGAACTGTTTTTT,CASSRDSQGLELFF
15,TRBV5-1,-,TRBJ2-7,-,TGCGCCAGCAGCTTGTATCTAGACAGGCCCTACGAGCAGTACTTC,CASSLYLDRPYEQYF
13,TRBV6-1,-,TRBJ1-1,-,TGTGCCAGCAGTATACAGGAGAGCACTGAAGCTTTCTTT,CASSIQESTEAFF
14,TRBV6-1,-,TRBJ2-1,-,TGTGCCAGCAGGGCCGGGATTCGATACAATGAGCAGTTCTTC,CASRAGIRYNEQFF
15,TRBV9,-,TRBJ2-1,TRBD2,TGTGCCAGCAGCACGGGACTAGCGGGGGGCAATGAGCAGTTCTTC,CASSTGLAGGNEQFF
14,TRBV5-6,-,TRBJ1-5,-,TGTGCCAGCAGCTTGAGCGGGTCCAGCCGGGCCCAGCATTTT,CASSLSGSSRAQHF
16,TRBV6-1,few,TRBJ1-5,TRBD1,TGTGCCAGCAGTGTCCGGGACAGGGATAGCAATCAGCCCCAGCATTTT,CASSVRDRDSNQPQHF
15,TRBV27,many,TRBJ2-1,-,TGTGCCAGCAAATCCCGAGGGGCAGGGGAAAATGAGCAGTTCTTC,CASKSRGAGENEQFF
17,TRBV4-1,-,TRBJ2-7,-,TGCGCCAGCAGCCAAGACCCACGCGGGGCCCAGTCCTACGAGCAGTACTTC,CASSQDPRGAQSYEQYF
15,TRBV29-1,-,TRBJ2-2,TRBD2,TGCAGCGTTGTGGGACTAGCGGGAGGGGCCGGGGAGCTGTTTTTT,CSVVGLAGGAGELFF
12,TRBV6-1,-,TRBJ2-5,-,TGTGCCAGCAGCGTGGAGAGGAAGACCCAGTACTTC,CASSVERKTQYF
14,TRBV14,-,TRBJ2-7,TRBD1,TGTGCCAGCAGCCGGGGACAGGGCACCTACGAGCAGTACTTC,CASSRGQGTYEQYF
16,TRBV12-5,-,TRBJ1-2,-,TGTGCTAGTGGGCCCCCCACGGGCGTTTCTAACTATGGCTACACCTTC,CASGPPTGVSNYGYTF
16,TRBV28,-,TRBJ1-4,TRBD1,TGTGCCAGCAGTTCCAACACCGGGACAGGGTATGAAAAACTGTTTTTT,CASSSNTGTGYEKLFF
13,TRBV5-1,-,TRBJ1-6,-,TGCGCCAGCAGCTTGATGGTGAATTCACCCCTCCACTTT,CASSLMVNSPLHF
14,TRBV27,-,TRBJ2-2,-,TGTGCCAGCAGTTTGGCTGTGAACACCGGGGAGCTGTTTTTT,CASSLAVNTGELFF
15,TRBV15,-,TRBJ2-3,TRBD2,TGTGCCACCAGCAGAGTGACGGGAGGGTCAGATACGCAGTATTTT,CATSRVTGGSDTQYF
17,TRBV19,-,TRBJ2-7,TRBD2,TGTGCCAGTAGTGTGACTAGCGGGAGCGCCGCCTCCTACGAGCAGTACTTC,CASSVTSGSAASYEQYF
14,TRBV15,-,TRBJ1-4,-,TGTGCCACCAGCAGAGAGTATAGAGGTGAAAAACTGTTTTTT,CATSREYRGEKLFF
12,TRBV2,-,TRBJ1-1,-,TGTGCCAGCAGTGAGGGGGGGACTGAAGCTTTCTTT,CASSEGGTEAFF
16,TRBV7-8,-,TRBJ2-7,-,TGTGCCAGCAGCGCGGCGCGGGACGTCCGGACCTACGAGCAGTACTTC,CASSAARDVRTYEQYF
15,TRBV5-8,-,TRBJ1-5,-,TGTGCCAGCAGCTTGGCGGTGGTACGCAATCAGCCCCAGCATTTT,CASSLAVVRNQPQHF
15,TRBV5-1,-,TRBJ2-1,-,TGCGCCAGCAGCCAGGGCTGGGACACTCACAATGAGCAGTTCTTC,CASSQGWDTHNEQFF
14,TRBV25-1,once,TRBJ2-5,TRBD2,TGTGCCAGCAGTGCCCGACTAGCTCTGGAGACCCAGTACTTC,CASSARLALETQYF